This TCR beta chain was recovered during a study of cytomegalovirus exposure and HLA in healthy donors (dated by TCRdb to 2015 to 2018). Regarding the complete study: A later analysis indicated that the 130 or so validation repertoires were generated on the platform also employed for the 700 or so repertoires of the first cohort. The study aimed to test whether signatures of past pathogen exposure could be identified by cataloging public T cell receptors. Along with the approximately 670-subject first cohort, a separate validation cohort of over a hundred different subjects was used. To predict cytomegalovirus infection status, the study brought together high-throughput TCR immunosequencing, statistical association of individual TCRs with disease status, and machine learning. The full study reports these points: All 130 or so repertoires were used to score co-occurrence in the validation cohort in a later analysis, because that analysis had no HLA typing for the cohort. A later analysis found that TCRs clustered in the first cohort also tended to co-occur in the 100 to 150 validation repertoires, with roughly 95% of cluster scores above 0. The study listed 150 to 200 TCR beta chains as associated with cytomegalovirus. The classifier was reported to diagnose cytomegalovirus status with high specificity and sensitivity in both the original cohort and the validation cohort. Most TCR sequences were seen in very few donors, while some public TCRs were found in many individuals. Three of the identified cytomegalovirus-associated TCR beta chains were confirmed in vitro to be specific for cytomegalovirus antigens. It was suggested by the authors that the approach could potentially be generalized to other disease states and immunological phenotypes.

The donors were included in the validation cohort of over a hundred subjects, a group kept apart from the approximately 650-subject first cohort. Libraries were prepared through the immunoSEQ multiplex PCR assay. Processing in the source paper ran as follows. A statistical classification framework was built to diagnose cytomegalovirus status from the catalog of TCR beta chain sequences. TCRdb mirrors the immuneACCESS table, restricted to in-frame sequences. Some clones are absent from its copies; in checked studies, under half trace to an unresolved V gene, and the reason for the others is unknown. V and J calls and clone size follow that table, whereas D and trimming were derived from the DNA. The sample records some 45,000 clones, more than 85% of which are singletons. Roughly 5.2% of the sample is held by the ten biggest clonotypes. The V end gives up 4 bases and the J end 5 bases, leaving 12 bases in the junction not matched to a gene. CDR1 and CDR2 are drawn from the germline V gene: SGDLS, YYNGEE. The CDR3 contains 16 residues, cysteine and phenylalanine counted. The DNA shown is the 48-base CDR3, in frame from base 1.

This clone was observed a single time. The target of this receptor is not known. No base quality values were provided; no much bigger clone lies one nucleotide off. This receptor was taken from a man younger than 35 in good health and CMV-seronegative. The sequenced sample was PBMCs. Recombination linked TRBV9 to TRBJ2-5; TRBD2 matches 9 bases in the middle. The nucleotide sequence is given as TGTGCCAGCAGCCGCGGGAGGCGGGGGGGCGGGGAGACCCAGTACTTC. It encodes CASSRGRRGGGETQYF.